This TCR beta chain is drawn from a study of T-cell reconstitution after alpha-beta-depleted transplantation in children. Only a few counts were recorded for this clonotype. Preparing the TCRbeta library involved the use of unique molecular identifiers. TCRdb reprocessed the PCR reads with MiXCR, giving one entry per CDR3 protein. The repertoire holds 440,000 or so distinct CDR3 sequences, with 9.5% to 13% as singletons. In germline, CDR1 is SEHNR, CDR2 FQNEAQ (reference sequence). The CDR3 length is 14 residues. V lost 4 bases to trimming and J lost 10 bases, with 20 bases between them. V usage is TRBV7-9 and J usage is TRBJ2-7; TRBD1 might be the D (5 bases). The material sequenced was PBMCs from the stem cell graft donor, taken from the stem cell graft. The clonotype was recovered from a human donor who donated a stem cell graft to a child with acute myeloid leukemia. Here the CDR3 reads CASSSFPRAQNQYF. The CDR3 DNA reads as TGTGCCAGCAGCTCGTTCCCCAGGGCCCAGAACCAGTACTTC.